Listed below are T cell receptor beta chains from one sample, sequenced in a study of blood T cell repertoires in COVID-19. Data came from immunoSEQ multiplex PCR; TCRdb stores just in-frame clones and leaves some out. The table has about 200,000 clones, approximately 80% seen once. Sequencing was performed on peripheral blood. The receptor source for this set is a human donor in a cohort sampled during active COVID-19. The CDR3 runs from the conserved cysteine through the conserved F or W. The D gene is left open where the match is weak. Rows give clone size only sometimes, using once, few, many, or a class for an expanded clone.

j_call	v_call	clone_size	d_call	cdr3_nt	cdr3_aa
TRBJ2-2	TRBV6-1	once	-	TGTGCCAGCAGTGAATCCTTAGCCCGGGGGACCGGGGAGCTGTTTTTT	CASSESLARGTGELFF
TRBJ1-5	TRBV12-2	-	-	TGTGCAAGTCGCTTAGAGTGTTTTTCGCGGCAGCCCCAGCATTTT	CASRLECFSRQPQHF
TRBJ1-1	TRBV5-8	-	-	TGTGCCAGCAGCTACTATCCGGGTCCTGAAGCTTTCTTT	CASSYYPGPEAFF
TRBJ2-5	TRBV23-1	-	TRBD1	TGCGCCAGCAGTCCTACCACAGGGGGCGTTGAGACCCAGTACTTC	CASSPTTGGVETQYF
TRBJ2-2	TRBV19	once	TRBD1	TGTGCCAGTAGAACTTCGGACAGGGGGGCCGGGGAGCTGTTTTTT	CASRTSDRGAGELFF
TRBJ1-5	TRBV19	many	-	TGTGCCAGTAGTCAAGGCCAGGGAGGTCAGCCCCAGCATTTT	CASSQGQGGQPQHF
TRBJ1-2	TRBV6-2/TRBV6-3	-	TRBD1	TGTGCCAGCAGCGGACAGGGCTATGGCTACACCTTC	CASSGQGYGYTF
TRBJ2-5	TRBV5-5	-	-	TGTGCCAGCAGCTTGGGAGGATTTTTAGAGACCCAGTACTTC	CASSLGGFLETQYF
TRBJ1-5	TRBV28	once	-	TGTGCCAGCAGTCCCCAGAGGGTCGGGGATCAGCCCCAGCATTTT	CASSPQRVGDQPQHF
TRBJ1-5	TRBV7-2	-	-	TGTGCCAGCAGCTCGGACCGGGAGAATCAGCCCCAGCATTTT	CASSSDRENQPQHF
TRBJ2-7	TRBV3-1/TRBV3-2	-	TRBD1	TGTGCCAGCAGCCAACGGGCACAGGGGTCCTACGAGCAGTACTTC	CASSQRAQGSYEQYF
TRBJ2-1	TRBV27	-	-	TGTGCCAGCAGTTTGAGACAGCAGCAGTTCTTC	CASSLRQQQFF
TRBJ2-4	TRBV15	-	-	TGTGCCACCAGCAGAGATAATCCAGCGATAGCCAAAAACATTCAGTACTTC	CATSRDNPAIAKNIQYF
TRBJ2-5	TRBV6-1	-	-	TGTGCCAGCAGTGACGGCGTCCTAACTAGCCACCAAGAGACCCAGTACTTC	CASSDGVLTSHQETQYF
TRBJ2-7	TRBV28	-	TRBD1	TGTGCCAGCAGCCCAGGGGGACGTTGGGGATACGAGCAGTACTTC	CASSPGGRWGYEQYF
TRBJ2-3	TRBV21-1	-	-	TGTGCCAGCATCTGTCGGGAGTCGGGAGATACGCAGTATTTT	CASICRESGDTQYF
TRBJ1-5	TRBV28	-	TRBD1	TGTGCCAGCGGCTCACAGGGGGCTTTCGCACAGCCCCAGCATTTT	CASGSQGAFAQPQHF
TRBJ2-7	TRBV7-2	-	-	TGTGCCAGCAGCTTAGAATCGGGGAGCTCCTACGAGCAGTACTTC	CASSLESGSSYEQYF
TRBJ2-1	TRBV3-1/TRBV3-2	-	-	TGTGCCAGCAGCCAAGTGGGGCTTCATGAGCAGTTCTTC	CASSQVGLHEQFF
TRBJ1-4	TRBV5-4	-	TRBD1	TGTGCCAGCAGCGAAGGACAGGGTTCGAGGGATGGAAAACTGTTTTTT	CASSEGQGSRDGKLFF
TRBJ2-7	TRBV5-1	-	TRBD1	TGCGCCAGCAGTCGTTGGACAGGGGGATCCTACGAGCAGTACTTC	CASSRWTGGSYEQYF
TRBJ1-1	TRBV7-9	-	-	TGTGCCAGCAGCCCCAGCGGGGGCAGGGTTAGAACTGAAGCTTTCTTT	CASSPSGGRVRTEAFF
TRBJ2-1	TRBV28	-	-	TGTGCCAGCAGTTCGTACGGGAGAGGGTCCTACAATGAGCAGTTCTTC	CASSSYGRGSYNEQFF
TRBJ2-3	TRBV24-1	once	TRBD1	TGTGCCACCAGTGAACCATTCAGGGGGGATACGCAGTATTTT	CATSEPFRGDTQYF
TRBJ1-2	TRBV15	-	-	TGTGCCACCAGCAGAGACAGGGTCGACTATGGCTACACCTTC	CATSRDRVDYGYTF
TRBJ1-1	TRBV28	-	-	TGTGCCAGCAGTCGAAGGGGTGAAGCTTTCTTT	CASSRRGEAFF
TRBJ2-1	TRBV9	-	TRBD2	TGTGCCAGCAGCACCTGGACTAGTTGGAATGAGCAGTTCTTC	CASSTWTSWNEQFF
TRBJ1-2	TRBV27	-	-	TGTGCCAGCAGTCAAGGACAGCGCTATGGCTACACCTTC	CASSQGQRYGYTF
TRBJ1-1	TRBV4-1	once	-	TGCGCCAGCAGCCCGCCCGCGGGACTTCCCGTGGGTGAAGCTTTCTTT	CASSPPAGLPVGEAFF
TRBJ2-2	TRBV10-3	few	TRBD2	TGTGCCATCAGTGGGGAGACTAGCGGGAGAGCGAACACCGGGGAGCTGTTTTTT	CAISGETSGRANTGELFF
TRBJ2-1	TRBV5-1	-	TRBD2	TGCGCCAGCAGCCCCGACCGGGGGAGCGGGGTTGACAATGAGCAGTTCTTC	CASSPDRGSGVDNEQFF
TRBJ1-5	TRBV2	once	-	TGTGCCAGCAATTCCTATTGGAGCAATCAGCCCCAGCATTTT	CASNSYWSNQPQHF
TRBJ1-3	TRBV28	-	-	TGTGCCAGCAGGACAGTGATCCTTGGAAACACCATATATTTT	CASRTVILGNTIYF
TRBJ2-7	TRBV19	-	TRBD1	TGTGCCAGTAGTAACAGCGTTCCAGGGGGCGAGCAGTACTTC	CASSNSVPGGEQYF
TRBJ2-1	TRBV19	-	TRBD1	TGTGCCAGTAGCGGGACAGGGCTCTACAATGAGCAGTTCTTC	CASSGTGLYNEQFF
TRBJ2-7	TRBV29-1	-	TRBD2	TGCAGCGTTGAAGAGGTTACCCCACGGGGAGGGAGACTACGAGAGCAGTACTTC	CSVEEVTPRGGRLREQYF
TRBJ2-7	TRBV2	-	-	TGTGCCAGCGGAGGATTCAGTAACTCCTACGAGCAGTACTTC	CASGGFSNSYEQYF
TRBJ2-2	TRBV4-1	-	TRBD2	TGCGCCAGCAGCCAAGAAGGGGAGGCGGGAGACCGAGGGGAGCTGTTTTTT	CASSQEGEAGDRGELFF
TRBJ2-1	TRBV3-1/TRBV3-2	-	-	TGTGCCAGCAGCCCTGACTCCTTACAAAAGTTCTTC	CASSPDSLQKFF
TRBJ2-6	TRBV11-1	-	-	TGTGCCAGCAGCCCACAGGGCTCTGGGGCCAACGTCCTGACTTTC	CASSPQGSGANVLTF
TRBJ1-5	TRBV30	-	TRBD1	TGTGCCTGGAGCTTAAGGCGACAGGGAATGAATCAGCCCCAGCATTTT	CAWSLRRQGMNQPQHF
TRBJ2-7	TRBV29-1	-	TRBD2	TGCAGCGTTGTGGTGCGGGGGGGCCTTGGTGAGCAGTACTTC	CSVVVRGGLGEQYF
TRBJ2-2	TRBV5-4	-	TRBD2	TGTGCCAGCAGCAGCAGGGAGGGTTCCCCCGGGGAGCTGTTTTTT	CASSSREGSPGELFF
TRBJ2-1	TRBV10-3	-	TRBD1	TGTGCCATCAGTCCAGCTCGGGACAGGGGGCGAGATGAGCAGTTCTTC	CAISPARDRGRDEQFF
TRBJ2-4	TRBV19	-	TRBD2	TGTGCCAGTAGTACCCTAGCGGGACAAAACATTCAGTACTTC	CASSTLAGQNIQYF
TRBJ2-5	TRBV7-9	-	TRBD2	TGTGCCAGCAGCTTAACTAGCGGGAGATTCAAGACCCAGTACTTC	CASSLTSGRFKTQYF
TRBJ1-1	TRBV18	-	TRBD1	TGTGCCAGCTCACCGGGGGGGACAGGGGTGAACACTGAAGCTTTCTTT	CASSPGGTGVNTEAFF
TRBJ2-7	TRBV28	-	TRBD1	TGTGCCAGCCATTCCCGCAGGGGGCATAGGTACGAGCAGTACTTC	CASHSRRGHRYEQYF
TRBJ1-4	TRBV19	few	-	TGTGCCAGTTCAACAGGGTTCGGGGAAAAACTGTTTTTT	CASSTGFGEKLFF
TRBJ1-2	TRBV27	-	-	TGTGCCAGCAGTATTCAGGGAGGGAACTATGGCTACACCTTC	CASSIQGGNYGYTF
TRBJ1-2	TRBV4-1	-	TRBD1	TGCGCCAGCAGCCACCTTATGGGACAGGGTCTAGGCGGCTACACCTTC	CASSHLMGQGLGGYTF
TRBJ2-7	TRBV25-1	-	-	TGTGCCAGCAGTGAATATGCCAGATACGAGCAGTACTTC	CASSEYARYEQYF
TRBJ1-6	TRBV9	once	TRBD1	TGTGCCAGCAGCCATTCCAACAGGGGTGATTCACCCCTCCACTTT	CASSHSNRGDSPLHF
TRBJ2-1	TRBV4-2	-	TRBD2	TGTGCCAGCAGCCAAGGGGGACTAGCGGGGTCTAGGTACAATGAGCAGTTCTTC	CASSQGGLAGSRYNEQFF
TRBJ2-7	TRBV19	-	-	TGTGCCAGTAGTCGCGGGACGGTTACCTACGAGCAGTACTTC	CASSRGTVTYEQYF
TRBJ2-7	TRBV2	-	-	TGTGCCAGCAGTCCCGACCGGACAGAACAAACCTACGAGCAGTACTTC	CASSPDRTEQTYEQYF
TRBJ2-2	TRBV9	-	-	TGTGCCAGCAGCGTAGCTACCGATCCCAAGCACGGGACAAAGAACACCGGGGAGCTGTTTTTT	CASSVATDPKHGTKNTGELFF
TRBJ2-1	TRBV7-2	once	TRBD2	TGTGCCAGCGATCCGGCTAGCGGGGGATACAATGAGCAGTTCTTC	CASDPASGGYNEQFF